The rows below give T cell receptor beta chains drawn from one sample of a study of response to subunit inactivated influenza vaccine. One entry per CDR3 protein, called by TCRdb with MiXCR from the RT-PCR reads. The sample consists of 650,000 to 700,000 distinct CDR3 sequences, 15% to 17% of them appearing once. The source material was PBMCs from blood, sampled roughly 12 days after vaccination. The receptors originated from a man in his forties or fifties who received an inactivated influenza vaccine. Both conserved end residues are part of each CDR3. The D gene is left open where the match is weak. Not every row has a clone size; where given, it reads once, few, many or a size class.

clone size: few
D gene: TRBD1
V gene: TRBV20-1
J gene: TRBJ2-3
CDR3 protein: CSARVGGQGRGYAYF
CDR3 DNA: TGCAGTGCTAGAGTAGGAGGACAGGGGAGGGGATACGCTTATTTT

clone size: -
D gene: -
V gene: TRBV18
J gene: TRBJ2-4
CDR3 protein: CASSPPSENIQYF
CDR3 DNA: TGTGCCAGCTCACCACCATCGGAAAACATTCAGTACTTC

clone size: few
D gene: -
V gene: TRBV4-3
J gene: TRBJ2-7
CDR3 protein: CASSQAGTLNEQYF
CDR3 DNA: TGCGCCAGCAGCCAAGCCGGGACACTCAACGAGCAGTACTTC

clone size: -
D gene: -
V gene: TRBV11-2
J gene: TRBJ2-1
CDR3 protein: CASSYIMVLSNEQFF
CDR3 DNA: TGTGCCAGCAGCTATATAATGGTCCTTAGCAATGAGCAGTTCTTC

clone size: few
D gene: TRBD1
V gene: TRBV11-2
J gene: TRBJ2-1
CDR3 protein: CASTLGTGVEQFF
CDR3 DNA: TGTGCCAGCACCTTGGGGACAGGGGTTGAGCAGTTCTTC

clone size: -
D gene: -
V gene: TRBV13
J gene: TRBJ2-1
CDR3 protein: CASSTTGGRALAGNLNEQFF
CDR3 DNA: TGTGCCAGCAGCACCACAGGGGGCCGGGCGCTAGCGGGCAATCTCAATGAGCAGTTCTTC

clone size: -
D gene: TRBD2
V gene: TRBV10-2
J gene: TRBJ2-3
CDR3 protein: CASKPPLAGTDTQYF
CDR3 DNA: TGCGCCAGCAAACCACCTCTAGCGGGGACAGATACGCAGTATTTT

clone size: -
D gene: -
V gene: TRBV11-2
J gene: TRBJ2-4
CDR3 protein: CASSLEGFGGIAKNIQYF
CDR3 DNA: TGTGCCAGCAGCTTAGAAGGTTTTGGCGGGATAGCCAAAAACATTCAGTACTTC

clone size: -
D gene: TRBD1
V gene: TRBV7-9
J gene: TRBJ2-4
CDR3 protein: CASSRLGQGNIQYF
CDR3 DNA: TGTGCCAGCAGCCGCCTGGGACAGGGGAACATTCAGTACTTC

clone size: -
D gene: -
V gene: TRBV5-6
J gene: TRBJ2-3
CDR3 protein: CASSYQQSTDTQYF
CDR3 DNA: TGTGCCAGCAGCTACCAGCAGAGCACAGATACGCAGTATTTT

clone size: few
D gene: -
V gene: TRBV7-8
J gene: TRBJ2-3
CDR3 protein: CSSEAGPPDTQYF
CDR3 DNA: TGTTCCTCGGAGGCAGGGCCCCCGGATACGCAGTATTTT

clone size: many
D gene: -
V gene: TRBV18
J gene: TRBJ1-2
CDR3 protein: CASSSPGSGYTF
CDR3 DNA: TGTGCCAGCTCATCTCCAGGGTCTGGCTACACCTTC

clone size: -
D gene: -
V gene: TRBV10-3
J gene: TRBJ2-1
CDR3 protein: CAISESKVVNEQFF
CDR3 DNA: TGTGCCATCAGTGAGTCGAAGGTGGTCAATGAGCAGTTCTTC

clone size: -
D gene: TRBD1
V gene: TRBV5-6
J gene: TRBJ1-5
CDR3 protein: CASSFGTGIQPQHF
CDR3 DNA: TGTGCCAGCAGCTTCGGGACAGGGATACAGCCCCAGCATTTT

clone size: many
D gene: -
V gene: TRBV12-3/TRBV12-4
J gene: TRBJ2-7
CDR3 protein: CASSVNKAYEQYF
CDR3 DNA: TGTGCCAGCAGTGTAAATAAGGCCTACGAGCAGTACTTC

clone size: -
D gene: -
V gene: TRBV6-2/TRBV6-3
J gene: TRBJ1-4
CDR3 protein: CASRGSGFNEKLFF
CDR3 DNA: TGTGCCAGTAGAGGTTCCGGATTTAATGAAAAACTGTTTTTT

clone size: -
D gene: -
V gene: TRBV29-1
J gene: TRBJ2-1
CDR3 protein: CSVDSAGVNEQFF
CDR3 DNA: TGCAGCGTTGATTCGGCAGGGGTCAATGAGCAGTTCTTC

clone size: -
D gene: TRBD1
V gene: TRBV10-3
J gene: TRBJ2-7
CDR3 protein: CAISVGTASYEQYF
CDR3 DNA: TGTGCCATCAGTGTTGGGACAGCCTCCTACGAGCAGTACTTC

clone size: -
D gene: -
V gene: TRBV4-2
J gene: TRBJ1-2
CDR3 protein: CASSLSTGQYYGYTF
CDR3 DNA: TGTGCCAGCAGCCTAAGCACCGGACAGTACTATGGCTACACCTTC

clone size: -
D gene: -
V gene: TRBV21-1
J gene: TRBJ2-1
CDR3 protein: CASSTPSGEEGEQFF
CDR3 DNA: TGTGCCAGCAGCACCCCTAGCGGGGAAGAGGGTGAGCAGTTCTTC

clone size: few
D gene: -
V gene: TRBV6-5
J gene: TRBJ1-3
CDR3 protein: CASGPSGNTIYF
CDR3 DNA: TGTGCCAGCGGCCCTTCTGGAAACACCATATATTTT

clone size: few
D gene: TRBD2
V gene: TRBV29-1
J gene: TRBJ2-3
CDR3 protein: CSAHRPAGSTDTQYF
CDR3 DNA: TGCAGCGCCCATCGACCAGCGGGGAGCACAGATACGCAGTATTTT

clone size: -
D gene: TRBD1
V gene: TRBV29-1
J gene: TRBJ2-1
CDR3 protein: CSVGADRGSKFF
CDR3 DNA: TGCAGCGTTGGGGCGGACAGGGGGAGTAAGTTCTTC

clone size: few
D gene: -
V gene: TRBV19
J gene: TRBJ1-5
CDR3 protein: CASSTTSYSNQPQHF
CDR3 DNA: TGTGCCAGTAGTACAACAAGCTATAGCAATCAGCCCCAGCATTTT

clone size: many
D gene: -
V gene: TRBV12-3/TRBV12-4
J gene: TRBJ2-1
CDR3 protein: CASSPSESSYNEQFF
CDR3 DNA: TGTGCCAGCAGTCCGTCCGAGAGCTCCTACAATGAGCAGTTCTTC

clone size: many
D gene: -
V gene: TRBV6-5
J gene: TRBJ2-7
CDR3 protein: CASSYSKFDSLGEQYF
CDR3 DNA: TGTGCCAGCAGTTACTCGAAGTTCGACAGTCTGGGCGAGCAGTACTTC

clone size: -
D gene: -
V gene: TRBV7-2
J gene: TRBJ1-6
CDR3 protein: CASSLVDYNSPLHF
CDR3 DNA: TGTGCCAGCAGCTTAGTAGACTATAATTCACCCCTCCACTTT

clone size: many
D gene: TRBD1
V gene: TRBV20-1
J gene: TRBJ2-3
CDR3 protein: CSADARDRSTDTQYF
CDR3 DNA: TGCAGTGCTGACGCCAGGGACAGGAGCACAGATACGCAGTATTTT

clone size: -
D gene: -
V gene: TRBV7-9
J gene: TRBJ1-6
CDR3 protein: CASRPPTMQGLFSPLHF
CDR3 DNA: TGTGCCAGCAGACCACCGACGATGCAGGGATTGTTTTCACCCCTCCACTTT

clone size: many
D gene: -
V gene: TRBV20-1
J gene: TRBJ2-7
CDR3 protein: CSARDRVGGYYEQYF
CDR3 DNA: TGCAGTGCTAGAGATAGGGTAGGAGGATACTACGAGCAGTACTTC

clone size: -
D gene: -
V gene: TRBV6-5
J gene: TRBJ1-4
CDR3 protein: CASSYYREPNEKLFF
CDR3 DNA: TGTGCCAGCAGTTATTACAGGGAGCCAAATGAAAAACTTTTTTTT

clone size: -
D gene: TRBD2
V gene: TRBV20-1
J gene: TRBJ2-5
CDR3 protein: CSARDLVAGAWETQYF
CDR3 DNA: TGCAGTGCTAGAGATCTGGTAGCGGGAGCCTGGGAGACCCAGTACTTC

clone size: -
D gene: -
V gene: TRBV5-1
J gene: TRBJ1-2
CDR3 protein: CASSPAGTLGNYGYSF
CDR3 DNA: TGCGCCAGCAGCCCCGCCGGGACACTAGGCAACTATGGCTACTCCTTC

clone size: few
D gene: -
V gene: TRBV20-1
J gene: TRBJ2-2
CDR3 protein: CSARDRLAITGELFF
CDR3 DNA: TGCAGTGCTAGAGATCGGCTAGCGATAACCGGGGAGCTGTTTTTT

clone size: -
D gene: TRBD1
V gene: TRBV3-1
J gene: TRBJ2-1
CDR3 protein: CASSSQDRIFFFF
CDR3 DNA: TGTGCCAGCAGCTCTCAGGACAGGATTTTTTTTTTCTTC

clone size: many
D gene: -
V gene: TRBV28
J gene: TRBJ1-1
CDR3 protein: CASTIPRGGRTEAFF
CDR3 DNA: TGTGCCAGCACCATACCTCGCGGGGGTCGGACTGAAGCTTTCTTT

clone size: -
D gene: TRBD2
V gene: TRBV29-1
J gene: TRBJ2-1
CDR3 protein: CSVVLAGGSNEQFF
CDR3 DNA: TGCAGCGTTGTTCTTGCGGGAGGTAGCAATGAGCAGTTCTTC

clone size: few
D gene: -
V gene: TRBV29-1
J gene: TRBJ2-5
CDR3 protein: CSVLGRLEETQYF
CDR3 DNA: TGCAGCGTTTTGGGACGGCTTGAAGAGACCCAGTACTTC

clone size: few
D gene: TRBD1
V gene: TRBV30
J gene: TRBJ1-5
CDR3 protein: CAWSGSGTGRQPQHF
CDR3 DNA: TGTGCCTGGAGTGGATCGGGGACAGGGCGTCAGCCCCAGCATTTT

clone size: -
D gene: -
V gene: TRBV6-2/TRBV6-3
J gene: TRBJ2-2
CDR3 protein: CATLRGDNTGELFF
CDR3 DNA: TGTGCCACGCTTAGGGGCGACAACACCGGGGAGCTGTTTTTT

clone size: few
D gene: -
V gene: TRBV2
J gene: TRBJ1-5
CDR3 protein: CARGVENNQPQHF
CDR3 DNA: TGTGCCAGAGGAGTAGAAAACAATCAGCCCCAGCATTTT

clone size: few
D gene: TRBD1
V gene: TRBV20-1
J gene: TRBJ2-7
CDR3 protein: CSATRDRVYEQYF
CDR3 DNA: TGCAGTGCTACCCGGGACAGGGTCTACGAGCAGTACTTC

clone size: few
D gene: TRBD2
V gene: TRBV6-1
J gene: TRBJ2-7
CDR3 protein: CATASGRNSYEQYF
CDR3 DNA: TGTGCCACCGCAAGCGGGAGGAACTCCTACGAGCAGTACTTC

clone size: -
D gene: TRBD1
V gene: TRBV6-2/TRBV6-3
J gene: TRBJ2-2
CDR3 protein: CASSYREQGADTGELFF
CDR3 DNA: TGTGCCAGCAGTTACAGGGAACAGGGGGCCGACACCGGGGAGCTGTTTTTT

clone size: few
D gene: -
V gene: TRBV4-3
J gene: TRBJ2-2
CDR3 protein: CASSQGGGPTGELFF
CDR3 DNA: TGCGCCAGCAGCCAAGGGGGAGGACCCACCGGGGAGCTGTTTTTT

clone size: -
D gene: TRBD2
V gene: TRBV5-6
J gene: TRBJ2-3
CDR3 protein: CASSHIAGRVTDTQYF
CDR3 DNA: TGTGCCAGCAGCCATATAGCGGGGCGGGTCACAGATACGCAGTATTTT

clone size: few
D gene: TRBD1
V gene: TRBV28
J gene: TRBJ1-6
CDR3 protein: CASRGTGVVSPLHF
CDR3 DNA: TGTGCCAGCAGGGGGACAGGGGTAGTTTCACCCCTCCACTTT

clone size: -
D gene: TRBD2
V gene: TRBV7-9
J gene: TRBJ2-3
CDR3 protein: CASSLIAGGALTGTQYF
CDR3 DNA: TGTGCCAGCAGCTTGATTGCGGGGGGGGCGCTCACAGGGACGCAGTATTTT

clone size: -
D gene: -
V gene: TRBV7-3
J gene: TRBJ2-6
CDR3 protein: CASSLKGAGANVLTF
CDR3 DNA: TGTGCCAGCAGCTTAAAGGGAGCTGGGGCCAACGTCCTGACTTTC

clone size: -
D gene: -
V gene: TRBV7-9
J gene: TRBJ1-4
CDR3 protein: CASSLEMRPTNEKLFF
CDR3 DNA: TGTGCCAGCAGCTTAGAAATGAGACCAACTAATGAAAAACTGTTTTTT

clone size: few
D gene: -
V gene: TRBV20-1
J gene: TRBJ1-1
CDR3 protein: CSARGINTEAFF
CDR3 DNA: TGCAGTGCTAGGGGAATTAACACTGAAGCTTTCTTT

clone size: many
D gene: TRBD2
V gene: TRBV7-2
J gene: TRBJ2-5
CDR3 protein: CASSLAGTREETQYF
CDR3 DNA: TGTGCCAGCAGCTTAGCCGGGACTAGGGAGGAGACCCAGTACTTC

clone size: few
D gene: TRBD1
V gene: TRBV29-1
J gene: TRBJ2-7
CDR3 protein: CSVRGRQGIHEQYF
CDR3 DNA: TGCAGCGTTCGGGGCAGACAGGGGATCCACGAGCAGTACTTC

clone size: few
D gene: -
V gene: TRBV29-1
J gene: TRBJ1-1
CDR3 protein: CSVRSTEAFF
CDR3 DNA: TGCAGCGTCCGGAGCACTGAAGCTTTCTTT

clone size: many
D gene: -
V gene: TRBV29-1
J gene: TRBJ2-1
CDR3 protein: CSAVQRAYNEQFF
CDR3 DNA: TGCAGCGCCGTTCAGCGGGCTTACAATGAGCAGTTCTTC